A single sample gave rise to the 10 T cell receptor beta chains below, sequenced in a study of human T cells and chemical hapten exposure. Via MiXCR, TCRdb re-called the RACE reads, giving one row per CDR3 protein. The sample consists of about 380,000 distinct CDR3 sequences, 5.1% of them appearing once. Time point: pre-sensitization, week 0. The treatment denotes: therapeutic diphenylcyclopropenone sensitization with weekly scalp DPC. The sample here was whole blood, taken in connection with sensitization to the hapten diphenylcyclopropenone (DPC). These receptors originate from a woman aged 50 to 65 with alopecia areata. Some clones in this sample may be carry-over from other donors' samples.

The rearrangement links TRBV9 to TRBJ2-1; 7 nucleotides align to TRBD1. The germline CDR1 and CDR2 sequences are SGDLS and YYNGEE. There are 16 residues in the CDR3. Unmatched junction bases numbered 10, after V lost 4 bases and J lost 3 bases. The CDR3 DNA follows: TGTGCCAGCAGCTCCAACCTCCGGGACAGCTACAATGAGCAGTTCTTC. Its translation is CASSSNLRDSYNEQFF. Filled out from reference TRBV9 and TRBJ2-1, the complete variable domain reads DSGVTQTPKHLITATGQRVTLRCSPRSGDLSVYWYQQSLDQGLQFLIQYYNGEERAKGNILERFSAQQFPDLHSELNLSSLELGDSALYFCASSSNLRDSYNEQFFGPGTRLTVL.

This clonotype has a count of ten or more. The chain employs TRBV2 and TRBJ2-7, with 10 bases that match TRBD1. V was clipped by 6 bases and J by 6 bases; unmatched bases: 14. Germline CDR1 reads SNHLY; CDR2 reads FYNNEI. The CDR3 totals 16 residues. CDR3 DNA sequence: TGTGCCAGCAGAGTCGCGACCGGGACAGGGGCCGTCGAGCAGTACTTC. Amino acid sequence: CASRVATGTGAVEQYF.

This clonotype was seen at least ten times. The V and J genes are TRBV7-9 and TRBJ2-4; TRBD1 aligns across 7 bases. Germline V gives CDR1 SEHNR, CDR2 FQNEAQ (reference sequence). The length of the CDR3 is 14 residues. V trimming: 7 bases; J trimming: 2 bases; junction bases outside the gene matches: 5. This CDR3 reads CASKQTGSKNIQYF. CDR3 DNA sequence: TGTGCCAGCAAGCAGACAGGGTCCAAAAACATTCAGTACTTC. The complete variable domain, with remaining parts taken from reference TRBV7-9 and TRBJ2-4, reads DTGVSQNPRHKITKRGQNVTFRCDPISEHNRLYWYRQTLGQGPEFLTYFQNEAQLEKSRLLSDRFSAERPKGSFSTLEIQRTEQGDSAMYLCASKQTGSKNIQYFGAGTRLSVL.

There are many counts of this clonotype. This chain joins TRBV6-5 and TRBJ2-3; D unclear. The CDR3 is 15 residues long. The V gene's germline CDR1 is MNHEY and CDR2 SVGAGI. The germline V and J ends were trimmed by 0 bases and 4 bases, with 11 bases remaining between them. The CDR3 DNA sequence: TGTGCCAGCAGTTACTCAGGGCCCGTCGCAGATACGCAGTATTTT. Protein: CASSYSGPVADTQYF.

The rearrangement uses TRBV27 and TRBJ2-7; perhaps TRBD2 as D (6 bases). The CDR3 loop spans 12 amino acids. Germline CDR1 reads MNHEY; CDR2 reads SMNVEV (reference sequence). Trimming pared 0 bases from V and 10 bases from J, leaving 10 bases between. The CDR3 DNA follows: TGTGCCAGCAGTTTATCCGGGACTCTCCAGTACTTC. This translates into CASSLSGTLQYF.

There are many counts of this clonotype. This chain connects TRBV20-1 to TRBJ2-4, with D perhaps given as TRBD1 or TRBD2 (6 bases each). This CDR3 comprises 15 residues. The ends were cut back, 6 bases at V and 7 bases at J, with 22 bases in the middle. CDR1 and CDR2 from the germline V gene are DFQATT and SNEGSKA (reference sequence). The CDR3 DNA reads TGCAGTGCCATCCGGGGGCTAGAGACTGCGAACATTCAGTACTTC. It encodes CSAIRGLETANIQYF.

This clonotype was found many times. The chain couples TRBV6-2 or TRBV6-3 to TRBJ2-6; D is possibly TRBD1 or TRBD2 (6 bases each). Trimming shortened V by 10 bases and J by 2 bases, and 18 bases separated the two germline ends. Germline V gene lookup returns CDR1 MNHEY and CDR2 SVGEGT. CDR3 length: 16 amino acids. CDR3 coding DNA: TGTGCCACCGCACAGGGAGGAAAACCTGGGGCCAACGTCCTGACTTTC. Translated, it gives CATAQGGKPGANVLTF.

A few counts support this clonotype. The CDR3 protein is CSPGQFYNEQFF. CDR3 DNA sequence: TGCAGCCCAGGACAGTTCTACAATGAGCAGTTCTTC. The chain couples TRBV29-1 to TRBJ2-1; maybe TRBD1 (6 bases). With 8 bases removed from V and 3 bases from J, the gap between germline ends came to 11 bases. In germline, CDR1 is SQVTM, CDR2 ANQGSEA. The CDR3 is 12 residues long.

This clonotype appeared many times. The chain combines TRBV20-1 with TRBJ2-3; 8 nucleotides align to TRBD2. CDR1 DFQATT and CDR2 SNEGSKA come from the germline V gene (reference sequence). Trimming took 4 bases from V and 4 from J; bases not matched to a gene: 25. The CDR3 sequence is 20 residues long. DNA for the CDR3: TGCAGTGCTATACTCATACTATCCAGCGGGGGCCCCGGGGCCCCAGATACGCAGTATTTT. It translates to CSAILILSSGGPGAPDTQYF.

This clonotype has at least ten counts. V usage is TRBV7-7 and J usage is TRBJ2-1; 8 bases match TRBD1. The CDR3 consists of 14 residues. Germline-derived CDR1 and CDR2 are SSHAT and FNYEAQ (reference sequence). The junction had 11 bases not matched to a gene; V was cut back by 1 base and J by 15 bases. The CDR3 region has the DNA TGTGCCAGCAGCTTAGGGACAGGGCTCGATAAGGTGTTCTTC. It encodes CASSLGTGLDKVFF.